Described below is a single T cell receptor beta chain sequence and its context. The antigen remains undetermined. The data stem from a study of OX40 agonist ivuxolimab in advanced cancers. The study's findings and limits: Clonal expansion from baseline to week 6 occurred in both CD4+ and CD8+ T cells. On average, a greater number of expanded clones characterised CD8+ T cells relative to CD4+.

Libraries were prepared by immunoSEQ multiplex PCR; TCRdb keeps only in-frame clonotypes and omits some of them. The sample contains tens of thousands of clones, roughly 87% of which appear only once. This receptor was identified in an adult with an advanced solid tumor such as melanoma, head and neck, liver or kidney cancer. The specimen was CD4+ or CD8+ T cells sorted from blood, collected in a trial of the OX40 agonist ivuxolimab.

CDR3 sequence: CASRFRQENTDTQYF. The DNA of the CDR3 is TGCGCCAGCAGATTCCGACAGGAAAACACAGATACGCAGTATTTT. This rearrangement joins TRBV5-1 to TRBJ2-3; D might be TRBD1 (6 bases). Germline CDR1 is SGHRS and CDR2 is YFSETQ. Trimming cost V 5 bases and J 2 bases, with 15 bases left between them. This CDR3 has 15 residues.